Below, 24 T cell receptor beta chains from the same sample are listed, as sequenced in a study of long-term antiretroviral therapy in people with HIV. immunoSEQ v3.0 was run at survey level. TCRdb's table, derived via immunoSEQ multiplex PCR, lists solely in-frame clones and lacks some. The table records roughly 15,000 clones, around 84% of them present only once. Sequenced here: unsorted PBMCs, sampled 0.1 years after starting antiretroviral therapy. These receptors all come from a young man with HIV.

This clone came up once. The chain couples TRBV4-2 to TRBJ2-3; 7 nucleotides line up with TRBD2. The germline CDR1 and CDR2 sequences are LGHNA and YNFKEQ. The CDR3 covers 15 residues. V gave up 8 bases and J gave up 6 bases; unmatched junction bases: 14. CDR3: CASQGPGEGVDTQYF. Written as DNA, the CDR3 is TGTGCCAGCCAAGGGCCGGGGGAGGGTGTGGATACGCAGTATTTT.

The chain employs TRBV5-1 and TRBJ1-1; D is unclear. This CDR3 comprises 13 residues. Per the germline V gene, CDR1 is SGHRS and CDR2 is YFSETQ. V was pared by 0 bases and J by 7 bases, with 10 bases between. The CDR3 sequence is CASSLDGLVEAFF. DNA for the CDR3: TGCGCCAGCAGCTTGGACGGGTTGGTTGAAGCTTTCTTT.

In its sample, this clone was seen once. The chain joins TRBV14 to TRBJ1-1, with D maybe TRBD1 (5 bases). Germline values: CDR1 SGHDN, CDR2 FVKESK. The CDR3 has 13 residues. Between the trimmed V and J ends, which lost 1 base and 5 bases, there was a span of 8 bases. The CDR3, as DNA: TGTGCCAGCAGCCAAGGGGGGTGGACTGAAGCTTTCTTT. Residues: CASSQGGWTEAFF.

CDR3 in amino acids: CAISESIQANYGYTF. CDR3 DNA sequence: TGTGCCATCAGTGAGTCGATACAGGCTAACTATGGCTACACCTTC. The chain couples TRBV10-3 to TRBJ1-2, with D tentatively TRBD1 (5 bases). Between the trimmed V and J ends, which lost 0 bases and 0 bases, there was a span of 8 bases. Germline CDR1 ENHRY, CDR2 SYGVKD. The CDR3 spans 15 residues.

The chain carries TRBV11-2 and TRBJ1-2; the D gene is possibly TRBD1 (5 bases). Trimming shortened V by 1 base and J by 4 bases, and 13 bases separated the two germline ends. CDR1 is SGHAT and CDR2 is FQNNGV in the germline V gene. The CDR3 runs 15 residues. The CDR3 DNA sequence: TGTGCCAGCAGCTTAGGACAGCCGGGCAGCTATGGCTACACCTTC. This translates into CASSLGQPGSYGYTF.

This clone was seen only a few times. The V gene is TRBV4-3, the J gene TRBJ2-5; possible D gene TRBD1, 6 bases. The V end lost 0 bases, the J end lost 1 base, and 12 bases lay between the germline ends. There are 16 residues in the CDR3. Germline values: CDR1 LGHNA, CDR2 YSLEER. The CDR3 loop reads CASSQELGTLQETQYF. In nucleotides, the CDR3 is TGCGCCAGCAGCCAAGAACTCGGGACACTCCAAGAGACCCAGTACTTC.

The rearrangement uses TRBV4-1 and TRBJ2-7, with D possibly TRBD1 on 5 matching bases. Trimming took 0 bases from V and 0 from J, leaving 12 bases between them. This CDR3 has 16 residues. Germline CDR1 is MGHRA and CDR2 is YSYEKL. This chain's CDR3 is CASSQEVGASSYEQYF. CDR3 DNA: TGCGCCAGCAGCCAAGAGGTAGGGGCGAGCTCCTACGAGCAGTACTTC.

The V gene is TRBV7-2, the J gene TRBJ2-5; possibly TRBD1 or TRBD2 for D (6 bases each). The CDR3 totals 16 residues. In germline, CDR1 is SGHTA, CDR2 FQGNSA. V was trimmed by 5 bases and J by 2 bases, leaving 18 bases between them. CDR3 amino acids: CASSPLGGTVQETQYF. As DNA, the CDR3 is TGTGCCAGCAGCCCCTTAGGGGGGACGGTTCAAGAGACCCAGTACTTC.

This sequence joins TRBV7-8 and TRBJ2-5; the D gene is possibly TRBD1 (6 bases). CDR3 length: 13 amino acids. Per the germline V gene, CDR1 is SGHVS and CDR2 is FQNEAQ. V was pared by 5 bases and J by 3 bases, with 10 bases between. The CDR3 region is CASSPWTEETQYF. DNA for the CDR3: TGTGCCAGCAGCCCATGGACAGAAGAGACCCAGTACTTC.

This clone occurred once. This chain links TRBV28 with TRBJ1-2, with D possibly being TRBD1 (5 bases). The ends were cut back, 2 bases at V and 0 bases at J, with 19 bases in the middle. CDR1 MDHEN and CDR2 SYDVKM come from the germline V gene. This CDR3 region has 18 residues. The CDR3 DNA reads as TGTGCCAGCAGTTTAGTCGCTGGGGGAGAGACGTCTAACTATGGCTACACCTTC. Amino acid sequence: CASSLVAGGETSNYGYTF.

This sequence joins TRBV6-1 and TRBJ2-5, with TRBD1 as a possible D gene (6 bases). This CDR3 is built from 14 residues. CDR1 and CDR2 (germline): MNHNS, SASEGT. Trimming pared 4 bases from V and 5 bases from J, leaving 14 bases between. Here the CDR3 reads CASSATGFGETQYF. CDR3 nucleotides: TGTGCCAGCAGTGCCACAGGGTTCGGGGAGACCCAGTACTTC.

The chain carries TRBV30 and TRBJ2-4, with D hard to call. The CDR3 sequence is 14 residues long. Trimming shortened V by 3 bases and J by 9 bases, and 18 bases separated the two germline ends. Germline CDR1 and CDR2: GTSNPN and SVGIG (reference sequence). The CDR3 sequence: CAWRARPGLGIQYF. In nucleotides, the CDR3 is TGTGCCTGGAGGGCTCGGCCTGGTCTAGGCATTCAGTACTTC.

This chain joins TRBV9 and TRBJ2-2; possibly TRBD1 or TRBD2 for D (6 bases each). CDR1 is SGDLS, CDR2 YYNGEE, per germline. The CDR3 covers 14 residues. V was pared by 3 bases and J by 9 bases, with 15 bases between. The CDR3 bases are TGTGCCAGCAGCGCCCCCCCCGGGGGCCGGGAGCTGTTTTTT. It codes for CASSAPPGGRELFF.

The J gene is TRBJ1-1, the V gene TRBV10-3; D is undetermined. Trimming left V 2 bases short and J 3 bases short, with 7 bases between. This CDR3 is 13 amino acids long. Germline CDR1 is ENHRY and CDR2 is SYGVKD. CDR3 sequence: CAISEGEYTEAFF. The CDR3 bases are TGTGCCATCAGTGAGGGGGAGTACACTGAAGCTTTCTTT.

This chain links TRBV29-1 with TRBJ1-1; D may be TRBD1 (6 bases). With 5 bases removed from V and 0 bases from J, the gap between germline ends came to 10 bases. The CDR3 sequence is 13 residues long. Germline CDR1 and CDR2: SQVTM and ANQGSEA. CDR3 coding DNA: TGCAGCGTTACAGGGCGGGTGAACACTGAAGCTTTCTTT. This translates into CSVTGRVNTEAFF.

The V gene is TRBV5-1, the J gene TRBJ2-1; D unclear. Germline-derived CDR1 and CDR2 are SGHRS and YFSETQ. This CDR3 has 14 amino acids. V was shortened by 4 bases and J by 2 bases, with 10 bases between the two germline ends. CDR3 nucleotide sequence: TGCGCCAGCAGCGTTGATTTGCCCTACAATGAGCAGTTCTTC. It translates to CASSVDLPYNEQFF.

This sequence joins TRBV27 and TRBJ2-7; D possibly corresponds to TRBD2 (8 bases). Trimming removed 5 bases at V and 3 bases at J, with 26 bases between. This CDR3 has 18 amino acids. Germline V CDR1 and CDR2: MNHEY, SMNVEV (reference sequence). The CDR3 nucleotides are TGTGCCAGCAGTCTGCGGCTCGGGAGGGGGCGGATATTCTACGAGCAGTACTTC. It codes for CASSLRLGRGRIFYEQYF.

The chain couples TRBV27 to TRBJ1-1, with D tentatively TRBD1 (5 bases). Per germline, CDR1 MNHEY and CDR2 SMNVEV (reference sequence). V lost 2 bases to trimming and J lost 0 bases, with 7 bases between them. This CDR3 contains 14 residues. CDR3 sequence (DNA): TGTGCCAGCAGTTTAACAGGACTGAACACTGAAGCTTTCTTT. This gives the protein CASSLTGLNTEAFF.

The chain employs TRBV6-5 and TRBJ1-1; TRBD1 matches 7 bases. Germline values: CDR1 MNHEY, CDR2 SVGAGI. After removal of 0 bases from V and 4 bases from J, the junction contained 5 bases not matched to a gene. The CDR3 sequence is 15 residues long. CDR3 coding DNA: TGTGCCAGCAGTTACTCGGCAGGGGGTGGCACTGAAGCTTTCTTT. Its translation is CASSYSAGGGTEAFF.

The chain is built from TRBV4-3 and TRBJ1-2; a weak D match, TRBD1 (5 bases). The germline CDR1 and CDR2 sequences are LGHNA and YSLEER. V gave up 0 bases and J gave up 7 bases, with 12 bases separating them. This CDR3 is 14 amino acids long. The DNA of the CDR3 is TGCGCCAGCAGCCAAGATACCGGGGCCGGTGGCTACACCTTC. It translates to CASSQDTGAGGYTF.

The chain links TRBV13 to TRBJ1-2, with D unclear. CDR3 size: 17 residues. Germline CDR1 PRHDT, CDR2 FYEKMQ (reference sequence). The germline V and J ends were trimmed by 1 base and 0 bases, with 15 bases remaining between them. CDR3 DNA sequence: TGTGCCAGCAGCTTAGTTGGGCAACCGGAGGCTAACTATGGCTACACCTTC. Its translation is CASSLVGQPEANYGYTF.

This clone was found once. The chain couples TRBV7-9 to TRBJ2-5, with TRBD1 identical over 8 bases. Germline V gives CDR1 SEHNR, CDR2 FQNEAQ (reference sequence). There are 16 residues in the CDR3. The V and J ends lost 2 bases and 4 bases, in that order; junction bases with no gene match: 9. CDR3 in DNA: TGTGCCAGCAGCTTACAGGGGGCTCGACGGGGAGAGACCCAGTACTTC. As protein: CASSLQGARRGETQYF.

J is TRBJ1-5 and V is TRBV15; D gene uncertain. Germline V gives CDR1 LNHNV, CDR2 YYDKDF (reference sequence). The V end was cut by 5 bases, the J end by 7 bases, with 12 bases between. This CDR3 has 13 residues. This CDR3 reads CATSPRRGQPQHF. The CDR3 nucleotides read TGTGCCACCAGCCCCCGCAGAGGACAGCCCCAGCATTTT.

V usage is TRBV5-4 and J usage is TRBJ2-7; 11 bases fit TRBD2. The germline V gene has CDR1 SGHNT and CDR2 YYREEE (reference sequence). The CDR3 totals 19 residues. V shed 2 bases, J shed 5 bases, and the junction held 18 bases outside the gene matches. The CDR3 region has the DNA TGTGCCAGCAGCTTCGCCGGGCTGGGACTAGCGGCAACCGGGGACGAGCAGTACTTC. It specifies CASSFAGLGLAATGDEQYF.